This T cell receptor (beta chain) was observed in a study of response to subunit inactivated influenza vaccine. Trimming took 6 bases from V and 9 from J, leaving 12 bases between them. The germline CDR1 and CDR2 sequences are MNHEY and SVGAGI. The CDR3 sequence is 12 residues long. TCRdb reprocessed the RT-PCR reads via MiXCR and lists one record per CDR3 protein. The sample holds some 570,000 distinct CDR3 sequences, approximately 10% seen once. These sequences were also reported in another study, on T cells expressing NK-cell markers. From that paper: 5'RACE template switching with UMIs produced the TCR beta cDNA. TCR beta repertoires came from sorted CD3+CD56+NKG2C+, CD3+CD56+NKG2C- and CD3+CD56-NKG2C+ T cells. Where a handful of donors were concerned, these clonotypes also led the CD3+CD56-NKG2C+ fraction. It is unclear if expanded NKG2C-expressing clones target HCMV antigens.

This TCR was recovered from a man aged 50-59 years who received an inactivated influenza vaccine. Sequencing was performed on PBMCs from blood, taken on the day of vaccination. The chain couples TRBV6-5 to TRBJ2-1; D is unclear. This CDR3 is CASSPSMGEQFF. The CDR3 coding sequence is TGTGCCAGCAGCCCGAGTATGGGTGAGCAGTTCTTC.